A single sample is the source of the 27 T cell receptor beta chains below, sequenced in a study of cytomegalovirus exposure and HLA in healthy donors. Some clones are missing from TCRdb's copy, which holds only in-frame ones; the method was immunoSEQ multiplex PCR. This table has a few hundred thousand clones, roughly 90% appearing once. What was sequenced was PBMCs. The receptors originated from a woman under 30 in good health and CMV-seronegative.

The V gene is TRBV2, the J gene TRBJ1-5; possible D gene TRBD1, 6 bases. The end of the DNA fits TRBJ2-3 better, so the J call may be wrong. Germline-derived CDR1 and CDR2 are SNHLY and FYNNEI. The length of the CDR3 is 13 residues. The CDR3, as DNA: TGTGCCAGCAGTACAGGGACGAGTCAGCCCCAGTATTTT. Translated, it gives CASSTGTSQPQYF.

This chain connects TRBV28 to TRBJ2-7; D not certain. Germline V CDR1 and CDR2: MDHEN, SYDVKM. The CDR3 contains 12 residues. Trimming shortened V by 6 bases and J by 4 bases, and 10 bases separated the two germline ends. CDR3 amino acids: CASSLSFYEQYF. In DNA, the CDR3 is TGTGCCAGCAGCCTATCCTTTTACGAGCAGTACTTC.

The J gene is TRBJ1-1, the V gene TRBV7-9; 7 positions agree with TRBD1. Germline CDR1 SEHNR, CDR2 FQNEAQ (reference sequence). The CDR3 is 15 amino acids. V trimming: 1 base; J trimming: 4 bases; junction bases outside the gene matches: 6. The CDR3 is CASSLGQGDVTEAFF. CDR3 DNA: TGTGCCAGCAGCTTAGGGCAGGGGGATGTCACTGAAGCTTTCTTT.

This sequence joins TRBV6-6 and TRBJ2-3; no clear D. This CDR3 spans 11 amino acids. Deletions cut 2 bases from V and 6 bases from J, with 3 bases between. Germline CDR1 reads MNHNY; CDR2 reads SVGAGI (reference sequence). The DNA of the CDR3 is TGTGCCAGCAGTTACGAGGATACGCAGTATTTT. It is translated as CASSYEDTQYF.

The chain links TRBV28 to TRBJ1-5, with a possible D match to TRBD1 (5 bases). CDR1 is MDHEN, CDR2 SYDVKM, per germline. The germline V and J ends were trimmed by 5 bases and 0 bases, with 14 bases remaining between them. This CDR3 is built from 16 residues. The CDR3 spells CASSTATDNSNQPQHF. CDR3 DNA sequence: TGTGCCAGCAGTACCGCGACAGATAATAGCAATCAGCCCCAGCATTTT.

The chain employs TRBV7-8 and TRBJ2-5; 11 bases are a match to TRBD1. CDR1 is SGHVS, CDR2 FQNEAQ, per germline. Trimming at V came to 6 bases and at J to 4 bases, leaving 7 bases not matched to a gene. This CDR3 has 15 residues. The CDR3 DNA follows: TGTGCCAGCAGTCGAGGACAGGGGGCAGGAGAGACCCAGTACTTC. The encoded protein is CASSRGQGAGETQYF.

The chain combines TRBV18 with TRBJ1-2; tentative D call: TRBD1 (6 bases). The V gene's germline CDR1 is KGHSH and CDR2 LQKENI. The V end was cut by 6 bases, the J end by 7 bases, with 21 bases between. This CDR3 spans 15 amino acids. The CDR3 DNA reads TGTGCCAGCTCTCCCACCCCCCGGGGGGCCGGTGGCTACACCTTC. This sequence encodes CASSPTPRGAGGYTF.

This clone was counted once. V usage is TRBV5-4 and J usage is TRBJ2-7, with TRBD2 as a possible D gene (6 bases). The CDR3 runs 16 residues. Germline assignment: CDR1 SGHNT and CDR2 YYREEE (reference sequence). Trimming stripped 4 bases from V and 0 bases from J, with 17 bases between. CDR3 bases: TGTGCCAGCAGCGACCTCGGGGGAGCGACCTCCTACGAGCAGTACTTC. Protein product: CASSDLGGATSYEQYF. The whole variable domain, remainder taken from reference TRBV5-4 and TRBJ2-7, is ETGVTQSPTHLIKTRGQQVTLRCSSQSGHNTVSWYQQALGQGPQFIFQYYREEENGRGNFPPRFSGLQFPNYSSELNVNALELDDSALYLCASSDLGGATSYEQYFGPGTRLTVT.

V is TRBV19 and J is TRBJ1-4, with 7 nucleotides matching TRBD1. CDR3 length: 14 residues. The trim removed 7 bases at V and 0 bases at J, leaving 2 bases unmatched. The V gene's germline CDR1 is LNHDA and CDR2 SQIVND (reference sequence). The CDR3 DNA reads as TGTGCCAGTACCGGACAGGCAACTAATGAAAAACTGTTTTTT. It translates to CASTGQATNEKLFF.

The rearrangement uses TRBV6-5 and TRBJ1-1; D is possibly TRBD1 (6 bases). The CDR3 is made up of 14 amino acids. Germline CDR1 and CDR2: MNHEY and SVGAGI. V lost 5 bases, J lost 6 bases, and 16 bases lay in between. CDR3 in amino acids: CASSDSSGVPEAFF. As DNA, the CDR3 is TGTGCCAGCAGTGATAGCTCAGGGGTGCCTGAAGCTTTCTTT.

The chain carries TRBV6-5 and TRBJ2-7, with TRBD2 as a possible D gene (5 bases). The V and J ends lost 5 bases and 3 bases respectively, with 8 bases between them. Germline V gene lookup returns CDR1 MNHEY and CDR2 SVGAGI. This CDR3 spans 12 amino acids. The CDR3 nucleotides read TGTGCCAGCAGTCCCGGAGGCTACGAGCAGTACTTC. Residues: CASSPGGYEQYF.

This clone was seen just once. The J gene is TRBJ2-5, the V gene TRBV29-1; D is possibly TRBD1 (6 bases). Deletions cut 1 base from V and 0 bases from J, with 12 bases between. The germline V gene has CDR1 SQVTM and CDR2 ANQGSEA. This CDR3 has 15 residues. The CDR3 region is CSVEARTAHQETQYF. In DNA, the CDR3 is TGCAGCGTTGAAGCAAGGACAGCCCACCAAGAGACCCAGTACTTC.

This clone was observed once. V gene TRBV29-1 combines with J gene TRBJ1-2, with D perhaps TRBD1 (5 bases). The germline V gene encodes CDR1 SQVTM and CDR2 ANQGSEA. The CDR3 sequence is 12 residues long. Trimming removed 0 bases at V and 8 bases at J, with 10 bases between. This chain's CDR3 is CSVEEGPQGYTF. CDR3 nucleotide sequence: TGCAGCGTTGAAGAGGGGCCTCAGGGCTACACCTTC.

The chain combines TRBV5-1 with TRBJ2-2, with 8 nucleotides matching TRBD2. The length of the CDR3 is 16 residues. V dropped 0 bases and J dropped 2; count of bases not matched to a gene: 3. CDR1 SGHRS and CDR2 YFSETQ come from the germline V gene. The CDR3 is CASSLGSGANTGELFF. CDR3 nucleotides: TGCGCCAGCAGCTTGGGTAGCGGGGCCAACACCGGGGAGCTGTTTTTT.

The chain couples TRBV7-2 to TRBJ2-2, with 8 bases lining up with TRBD2. V lost 4 bases, J lost 10 bases, and 5 bases stayed unmatched. Germline-derived CDR1 and CDR2 are SGHTA and FQGNSA. The length of the CDR3 is 13 residues. CDR3 bases: TGTGCCAGCAGCTGGGAGCGGGGGATGGAGCTGTTTTTT. Translated: CASSWERGMELFF.

The V gene is TRBV10-3, the J gene TRBJ2-3; D is possibly TRBD2 (5 bases). The length of the CDR3 is 16 residues. Trimming removed 0 bases at V and 1 base at J, with 11 bases between. CDR1 and CDR2 (germline): ENHRY, SYGVKD. In DNA, the CDR3 is TGTGCCATCAGTGAGTCAACCGGGATGGGCACAGATACGCAGTATTTT. It yields the protein CAISESTGMGTDTQYF.

This clone occurred once. The chain recombines TRBV6-5 with TRBJ1-5; 9 nucleotides line up with TRBD1. Germline V CDR1 and CDR2: MNHEY, SVGAGI. The length of the CDR3 is 16 residues. The V segment lost 4 bases and the J segment 4 bases; nucleotides outside the gene matches: 8. CDR3 in DNA: TGTGCCAGCAGTTTTCACTCGGGACAGGGTAATCAGCCCCAGCATTTT. Protein sequence: CASSFHSGQGNQPQHF.

The chain uses TRBV27 and TRBJ2-2, with D maybe TRBD2 (5 bases). V lost 6 bases and J lost 7, with 12 bases in between. The germline CDR1 and CDR2 sequences are MNHEY and SMNVEV (reference sequence). CDR3 length equals 13 residues. The DNA of the CDR3 is TGTGCCAGCAGCCCCCGGGGAATCGGGGAGCTGTTTTTT. Amino acid sequence: CASSPRGIGELFF.

J is TRBJ2-1 and V is TRBV6-6; no clear D gene. This CDR3 spans 16 amino acids. Trimming took off 8 bases at V and 7 bases at J, with 24 bases between the two ends. Germline values: CDR1 MNHNY, CDR2 SVGAGI (reference sequence). The CDR3 DNA reads as TGTGCCAGCTCCGGGTCGCTAAAACTTACTGGGAATGAGCAGTTCTTC. Translating gives CASSGSLKLTGNEQFF.

A note on this clone: A read error may account for a junction end that differs from germline. V and J are TRBV7-6 and TRBJ2-1; D gene ambiguous. CDR1 and CDR2 from the germline V gene are SGHVS and FNYEAQ. CDR3 length equals 15 residues. The chain's CDR3 is CASSLVPQSSNEQFF. The CDR3, as DNA: TGTGCCAGCAGCTTAGTTCCACAATCCTCCAATGAGCAGTTCTTC.

The chain combines TRBV13 with TRBJ2-3, with 8 nucleotides matching TRBD2. The V gene end was trimmed by 3 bases and the J gene end by 2 bases; junction bases not matched to a gene: 4. CDR1 PRHDT and CDR2 FYEKMQ come from the germline V gene (reference sequence). The CDR3 length is 15 residues. The chain's CDR3 is CASSLTSEITDTQYF. The CDR3 region has the DNA TGTGCCAGCAGCTTGACTAGCGAGATCACAGATACGCAGTATTTT. Together with reference TRBV13 and TRBJ2-3, the CDR3 gives the full variable domain: AAGVIQSPRHLIKEKRETATLKCYPIPRHDTVYWYQQGPGQDPQFLISFYEKMQSDKGSIPDRFSAQQFSDYHSELNMSSLELGDSALYFCASSLTSEITDTQYFGPGTRLTVL.

The gene calls are TRBV28 and TRBJ2-5; perhaps TRBD2 as D (6 bases). Trimming shortened V by 7 bases and J by 5 bases, and 11 bases separated the two germline ends. This CDR3 spans 12 amino acids. Germline-derived CDR1 and CDR2 are MDHEN and SYDVKM. For the CDR3, the DNA is TGTGCCAGCACCGGGAGTGGGGAGACCCAGTACTTC. It yields the protein CASTGSGETQYF.

The genes are TRBV7-2 and TRBJ2-5; TRBD1 agrees at 7 bases. Trimming at V came to 5 bases and at J to 3 bases, leaving 6 bases not matched to a gene. Germline assignment: CDR1 SGHTA and CDR2 FQGNSA. There are 14 residues in the CDR3. The CDR3: CASSVTGTEETQYF. CDR3 bases: TGTGCCAGCAGCGTCACCGGGACAGAAGAGACCCAGTACTTC.

The J gene is TRBJ2-5, the V gene TRBV6-6, with D possibly matching TRBD1 (5 bases). V shed 6 bases and J shed 5 bases, with 13 bases lying between them. The CDR3 length is 13 residues. Germline lookup yields CDR1 MNHNY and CDR2 SVGAGI (reference sequence). The DNA for the CDR3 is TGTGCCAGCAGCCCACAGGTGCTGGAGACCCAGTACTTC. Translating it yields CASSPQVLETQYF.

The CDR3 DNA reads TGTGCCAGCACCGACTCAAGGGGGCTAGAGTTCTTC. It translates to CASTDSRGLEFF. The chain employs TRBV5-6 and TRBJ2-1; 7 nucleotides align to TRBD1. V dropped 6 bases and J dropped 14; count of bases not matched to a gene: 11. Germline V gives CDR1 SGHDT, CDR2 YYEEEE. The CDR3 runs 12 residues. The entire variable domain, with the rest obtained from reference TRBV5-6 and TRBJ2-1, is as follows: DAGVTQSPTHLIKTRGQQVTLRCSPKSGHDTVSWYQQALGQGPQFIFQYYEEEERQRGNFPDRFSGHQFPNYSSELNVNALLLGDSALYLCASTDSRGLEFFGPGTRLTVL.

The V gene is TRBV6-5, the J gene TRBJ2-7; TRBD2 is a possible D gene (6 bases). The CDR3 length is 13 residues. The V gene's germline CDR1 is MNHEY and CDR2 SVGAGI. The V end was cut by 7 bases, the J end by 0 bases, with 10 bases between. The CDR3 sequence is CASTRGSSYEQYF. CDR3 nucleotide sequence: TGTGCCAGCACCCGGGGGAGCTCCTACGAGCAGTACTTC.

The rearrangement uses TRBV7-2 and TRBJ2-7, with D uncertain. V was cut by 5 bases and J by 0 bases, with 11 bases left in between. Germline V gene lookup returns CDR1 SGHTA and CDR2 FQGNSA. The CDR3 is 14 residues long. CDR3 in amino acids: CASSPQASSYEQYF. The CDR3 nucleotides are TGTGCCAGCAGCCCCCAGGCGAGCTCCTACGAGCAGTACTTC.